One sample yielded the 10 T cell receptor beta chains listed below, sequenced in a study of HIV-infected children after antiretroviral therapy interruption. A 3' RACE protocol on RNA, with unique molecular identifiers, produced the TCR library. TCRdb analysed the 3' RACE reads with MiXCR anew, one entry per CDR3 protein. The data show 30,000 to 50,000 distinct CDR3 sequences, about 6% seen once. The treatment: PENTA 11 planned treatment interruption arm or continuous ART arm. The sequencing used CD45RA+ CD4+ T cells from PBMCs, pooled from several time points, collected from a donor given antiretroviral therapy, either interrupted or continuous. Subset denoted: naive CD4+ CD45RA+ CD45RO- T cells. Every receptor here comes from a pool of human donors with HIV.

V and J are TRBV10-3 and TRBJ1-1, with a weak D call TRBD1 (6 bases). The CDR3 has 13 amino acids. Trimming shortened V by 0 bases and J by 4 bases, and 6 bases separated the two germline ends. CDR1 is ENHRY and CDR2 is SYGVKD in the germline V gene. DNA of the CDR3: TGTGCCATCAGTGAGTCAGGGGGCACTGAAGCTTTCTTT. Amino acid sequence: CAISESGGTEAFF.

This clonotype was seen at least ten times. The gene calls are TRBV5-1 and TRBJ2-3; D possibly uses TRBD1 or TRBD2 (5 bases each). Between the trimmed V and J ends, which lost 0 bases and 6 bases, there was a span of 17 bases. The germline gives CDR1 SGHRS, CDR2 YFSETQ. The CDR3 runs to 16 residues. The CDR3 nucleotides read TGCGCCAGCAGCTTGGAGGGACGGATAGGATCCGATACGCAGTATTTT. Its translation is CASSLEGRIGSDTQYF.

This clonotype was picked up a small number of times. The chain is built from TRBV20-1 and TRBJ1-2; D perhaps matches TRBD1 (5 bases). V lost 6 bases and J 3 bases, leaving 17 bases between the germline ends. Germline lookup yields CDR1 DFQATT and CDR2 SNEGSKA (reference sequence). This CDR3 contains 14 residues. This CDR3 is CSAHSRGKDYGYTF. Here the CDR3 DNA reads TGCAGTGCCCACTCGCGGGGGAAGGACTATGGCTACACCTTC.

This clonotype has a count of ten or more. The chain recombines TRBV5-6 with TRBJ2-4; 7 positions match TRBD1. After removal of 6 bases from V and 14 bases from J, the junction contained 14 bases not matched to a gene. Germline lookup yields CDR1 SGHDT and CDR2 YYEEEE. This CDR3 region has 13 residues. The CDR3 loop is CASKTSRTGDEYF. For the CDR3, the DNA is TGTGCCAGCAAAACCTCACGAACAGGGGATGAGTACTTC.

Ten or more counts support this clonotype. In nucleotides, the CDR3 is TGTGCCAGCAGTCGACAGACTAGCGGGACCCTCGAGCAGTACTTC. It specifies CASSRQTSGTLEQYF. This rearrangement joins TRBV6-5 to TRBJ2-7; 11 bases are a match to TRBD2. The CDR3 runs to 15 residues. The junction had 9 bases not matched to a gene; V was cut back by 5 bases and J by 6 bases. Germline V CDR1 and CDR2: MNHEY, SVGAGI.

This clonotype appeared many times. One junction end does not reproduce the germline sequence, and a read error may be involved. The CDR3 is CASSIGLGGEAEQFF. Written as DNA, the CDR3 is TGTGCCAGCAGTATCGGACTGGGGGGGGAGGCTGAGCAGTTCTTC. The V gene is TRBV19, the J gene TRBJ2-1; 7 bases match TRBD2. The CDR3 covers 15 residues. Germline V gene sequence: CDR1 LNHDA, CDR2 SQIVND (reference sequence).

This clonotype was counted between two and nine times. The chain employs TRBV19 and TRBJ2-2; D is undetermined. Germline assignment: CDR1 LNHDA and CDR2 SQIVND (reference sequence). This CDR3 contains 12 residues. V was pared by 4 bases and J by 7 bases, with 7 bases between. CDR3 region: CASSTLRGELFF. The CDR3 nucleotides are TGTGCCAGTAGTACCCTTCGCGGGGAGCTGTTTTTT.

This clonotype was observed a handful of times. The chain combines TRBV15 with TRBJ1-5; D not certain. CDR3 length: 13 amino acids. V was shortened by 5 bases and J by 5 bases, with 10 bases between the two germline ends. CDR1 LNHNV and CDR2 YYDKDF come from the germline V gene (reference sequence). The CDR3 spells CATSPTIYQPQHF. In nucleotides, the CDR3 is TGTGCCACCAGCCCGACAATCTATCAGCCCCAGCATTTT.

This clonotype showed up many times. The chain recombines TRBV6-5 with TRBJ2-7; the match to TRBD1 covers 7 bases. This CDR3 has 13 residues. The germline V gene has CDR1 MNHEY and CDR2 SVGAGI. V lost 7 bases and J lost 2; bases outside the gene matches: 5. The chain's CDR3 is CASKVQGAYEQYF. The CDR3 nucleotides read TGTGCCAGCAAGGTGCAGGGGGCCTACGAGCAGTACTTC.

This clonotype is categorized as medium-sized. V is TRBV20-1 and J is TRBJ2-3; 9 positions agree with TRBD2. Looked up from germline, CDR1 is DFQATT and CDR2 is SNEGSKA (reference sequence). The V segment lost 2 bases and the J segment 2 bases; nucleotides outside the gene matches: 8. There are 16 residues in the CDR3. The CDR3 DNA is TGCAGTGCTAGACCCCTCGCGGGGGGGACCACAGATACGCAGTATTTT. Its protein is CSARPLAGGTTDTQYF.